This passage covers 4 T cell receptor beta chains from one sample sequenced in a study of blood T cell repertoires in COVID-19 (dated by TCRdb to the early 2020s). Receptor libraries were prepared by the immunoSEQ multiplex PCR assay. In TCRdb, the immuneACCESS table is reduced to in-frame sequences with V and J assigned. These tables do not hold every clone; where another copy was compared, an unresolved V gene accounts for under half, and the others remain unexplained. The sample data list roughly 14,000 clones, and around 94% of these were observed just once. The ten largest clonotypes hold less than 8% of the sample. The sequencing sample was made of peripheral blood. The receptors shown here come from a human donor with active COVID-19. The donor label of this sample is uncertain.

V and J are TRBV2 and TRBJ2-2; 12 bases are a match to TRBD1. The CDR3 has 16 amino acids. Germline lookup yields CDR1 SNHLY and CDR2 FYNNEI. V shed 6 bases, J shed 4 bases, and the junction held 6 bases outside the gene matches. CDR3 DNA: TGTGCCAGCAGAGGGGACAGGGGGCAGGGCACCGGGGAGCTGTTTTTT. Translating gives CASRGDRGQGTGELFF.

V is TRBV28 and J is TRBJ2-1; TRBD2 matches 10 bases. Looked up from germline, CDR1 is MDHEN and CDR2 is SYDVKM. The CDR3 runs to 16 residues. J was trimmed by 7 bases and V by 1 base; bases with no gene match: 7. The CDR3 spells CASSLYSSGRANEQFF. CDR3 coding DNA: TGTGCCAGCAGTTTATATTCCAGCGGGAGGGCGAATGAGCAGTTCTTC.

The CDR3: CASRGPNQPQHF. The CDR3 DNA follows: TGTGCCAGTAGGGGGCCCAATCAGCCCCAGCATTTT. The gene calls are TRBV19 and TRBJ1-5, with D tentatively TRBD1 (5 bases). The V gene lost 6 bases and the J gene lost 3 bases, with 6 bases spanning the gap. CDR1 LNHDA and CDR2 SQIVND come from the germline V gene (reference sequence). This CDR3 is built from 12 residues.

The rearrangement joins TRBV28 to TRBJ1-4, with D possibly TRBD1 on 5 matching bases. The CDR3 is 16 residues long. The ends were cut back, 6 bases at V and 0 bases at J, with 14 bases in the middle. The V gene's germline CDR1 is MDHEN and CDR2 SYDVKM. The CDR3 DNA follows: TGTGCCAGCAGACAAAACGGGGGAGCAACTAATGAAAAACTGTTTTTT. This translates into CASRQNGGATNEKLFF.